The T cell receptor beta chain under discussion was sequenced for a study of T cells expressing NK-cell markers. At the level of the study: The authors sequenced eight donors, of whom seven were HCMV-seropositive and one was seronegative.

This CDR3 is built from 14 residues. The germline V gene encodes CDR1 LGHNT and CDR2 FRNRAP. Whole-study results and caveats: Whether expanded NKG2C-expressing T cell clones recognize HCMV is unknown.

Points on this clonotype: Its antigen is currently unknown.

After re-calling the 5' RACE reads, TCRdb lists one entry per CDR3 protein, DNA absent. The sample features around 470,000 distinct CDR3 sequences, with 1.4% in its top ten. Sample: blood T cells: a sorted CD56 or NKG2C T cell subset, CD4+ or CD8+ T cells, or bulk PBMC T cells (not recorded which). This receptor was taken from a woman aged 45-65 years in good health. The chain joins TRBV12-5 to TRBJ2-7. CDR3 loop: CASGLDRSSYEQYF.